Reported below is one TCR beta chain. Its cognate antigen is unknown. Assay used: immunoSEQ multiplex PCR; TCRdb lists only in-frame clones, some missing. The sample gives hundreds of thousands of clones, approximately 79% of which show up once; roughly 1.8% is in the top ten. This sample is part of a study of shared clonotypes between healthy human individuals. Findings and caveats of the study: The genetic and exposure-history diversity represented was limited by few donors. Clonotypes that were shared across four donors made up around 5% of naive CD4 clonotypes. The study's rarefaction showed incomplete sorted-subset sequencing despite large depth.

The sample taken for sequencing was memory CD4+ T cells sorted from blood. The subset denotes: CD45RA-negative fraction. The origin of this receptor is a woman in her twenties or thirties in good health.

CDR3 sequence: CASSQGGGRWELFF. For the CDR3, the DNA is TGCGCCAGCAGCCAAGGAGGCGGTCGATGGGAGCTGTTTTTT. The V gene is TRBV4-1, the J gene TRBJ2-2; D is uncertain. Germline V CDR1 and CDR2: MGHRA, YSYEKL. The CDR3 is 14 amino acids. Trimming removed 1 base at V and 9 bases at J, with 12 bases between.